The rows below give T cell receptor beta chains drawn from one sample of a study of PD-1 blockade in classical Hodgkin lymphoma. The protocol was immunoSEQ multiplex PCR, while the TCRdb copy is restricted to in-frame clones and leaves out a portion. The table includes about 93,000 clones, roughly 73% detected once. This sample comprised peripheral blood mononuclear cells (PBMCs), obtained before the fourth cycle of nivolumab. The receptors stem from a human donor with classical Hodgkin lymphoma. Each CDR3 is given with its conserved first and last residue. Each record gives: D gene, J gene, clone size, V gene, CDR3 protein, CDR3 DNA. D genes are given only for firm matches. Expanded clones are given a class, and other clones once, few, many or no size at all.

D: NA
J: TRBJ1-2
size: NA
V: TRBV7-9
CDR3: CASRPGLGEGGKSDYGYTF
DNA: TGTGCCAGCAGACCAGGGTTAGGTGAGGGGGGCAAGAGTGACTATGGCTACACCTTC

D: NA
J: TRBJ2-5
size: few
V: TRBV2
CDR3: CASSVEGGGETQYF
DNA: TGTGCCAGCAGTGTTGAGGGAGGGGGCGAGACCCAGTACTTC

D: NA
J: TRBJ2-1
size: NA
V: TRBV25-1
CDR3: CASSEFRDTRGGEQFF
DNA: TGTGCCAGCAGTGAATTTCGGGACACCCGCGGGGGTGAGCAGTTCTTC

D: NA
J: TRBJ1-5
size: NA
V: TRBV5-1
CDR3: CASSLEWIDPNQPQHF
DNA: TGCGCCAGCAGCTTGGAATGGATCGACCCCAATCAGCCCCAGCATTTT

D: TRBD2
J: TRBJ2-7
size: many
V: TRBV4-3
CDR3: CASSQGREESYEQYF
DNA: TGCGCCAGCAGTCAAGGGCGGGAGGAGTCCTACGAGCAGTACTTC

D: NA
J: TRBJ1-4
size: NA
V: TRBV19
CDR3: CASSRAGTDSYYEKLFF
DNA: TGTGCCAGTAGCCGCGCCGGGACCGATAGCTATTATGAAAAACTGTTTTTT

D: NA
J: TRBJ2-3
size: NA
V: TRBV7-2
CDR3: CASSLVPTDTQYF
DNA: TGTGCCAGCAGCTTAGTACCCACAGATACGCAGTATTTT

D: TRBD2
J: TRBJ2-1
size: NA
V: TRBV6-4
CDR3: CASRLSAGGSSYNEQFF
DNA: TGTGCCAGCCGTCTCTCGGCGGGGGGAAGCTCCTACAATGAGCAGTTCTTC

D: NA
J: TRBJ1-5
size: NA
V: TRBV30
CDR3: CAWSVSRNQPQHF
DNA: TGTGCCTGGAGTGTGTCCAGGAATCAGCCCCAGCATTTT

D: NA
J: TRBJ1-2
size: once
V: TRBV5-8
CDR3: CASPPTVNYGYTF
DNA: TGTGCCAGCCCACCGACAGTTAACTATGGCTACACCTTC

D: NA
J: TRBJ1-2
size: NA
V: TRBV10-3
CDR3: CAISGADLYGYTF
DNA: TGTGCCATCAGTGGGGCAGACCTCTATGGCTACACCTTC

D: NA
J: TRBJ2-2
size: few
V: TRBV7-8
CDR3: CASSLAEWNTGELFF
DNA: TGTGCCAGCAGCTTAGCGGAGTGGAACACCGGGGAGCTGTTTTTT

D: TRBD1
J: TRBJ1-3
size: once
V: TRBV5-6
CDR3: CASSLTSGGDGNTIYF
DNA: TGTGCCAGCAGCTTAACCTCAGGGGGGGATGGAAACACCATATATTTT

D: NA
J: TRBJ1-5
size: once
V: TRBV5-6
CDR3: CASSLRGTNQPQHF
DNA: TGTGCCAGCAGCTTGAGGGGCACTAATCAGCCCCAGCATTTT

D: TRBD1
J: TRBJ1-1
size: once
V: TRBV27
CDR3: CASSPLRGRGNTEAFF
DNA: TGTGCCAGCAGCCCACTTAGGGGGCGGGGGAACACTGAAGCTTTCTTT

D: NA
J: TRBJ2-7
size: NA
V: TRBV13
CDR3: CAQWDEQYF
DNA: TGTGCCCAGTGGGACGAGCAGTACTTC

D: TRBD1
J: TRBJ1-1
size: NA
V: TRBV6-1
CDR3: CASSARQGRRGTEAFF
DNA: TGTGCCAGCAGTGCGCGACAGGGAAGGAGAGGAACTGAAGCTTTCTTT

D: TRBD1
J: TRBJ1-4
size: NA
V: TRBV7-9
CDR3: CASSPSRDRSNEKLFF
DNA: TGTGCCAGCAGCCCCTCCCGGGACAGAAGTAATGAAAAACTGTTTTTT

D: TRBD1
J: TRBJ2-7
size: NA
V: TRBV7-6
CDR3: CASSLAGTERYEQYF
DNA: TGTGCCAGCAGCTTAGCAGGGACAGAGAGGTACGAGCAGTACTTC

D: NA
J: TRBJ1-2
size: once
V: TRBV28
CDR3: CASSFRGYGYTF
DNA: TGTGCCAGCAGTTTCAGGGGATATGGCTACACCTTC

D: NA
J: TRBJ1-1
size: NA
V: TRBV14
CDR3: CASSPNRDTEAFF
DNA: TGTGCCAGCAGCCCGAACAGGGATACTGAAGCTTTCTTT

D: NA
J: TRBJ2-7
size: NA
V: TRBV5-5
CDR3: CASSLLRQTSYEQYF
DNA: TGTGCCAGCAGCTTATTGAGGCAGACCTCCTACGAGCAGTACTTC

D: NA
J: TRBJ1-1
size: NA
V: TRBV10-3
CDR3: CAISGTWEGLNTEAFF
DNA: TGTGCCATCAGTGGCACCTGGGAGGGGCTGAACACTGAAGCTTTCTTT

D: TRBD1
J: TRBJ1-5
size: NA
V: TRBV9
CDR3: CASSAGTESAYQPQHF
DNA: TGTGCCAGCAGCGCCGGGACAGAAAGTGCTTATCAGCCCCAGCATTTT

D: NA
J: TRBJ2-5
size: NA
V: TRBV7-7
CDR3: CASSKRSGAETQYF
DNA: TGTGCTAGCAGCAAACGGTCGGGGGCAGAGACCCAGTACTTC

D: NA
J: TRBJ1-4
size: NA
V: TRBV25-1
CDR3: CASSPPSEKLFF
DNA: TGTGCCAGCAGTCCCCCGAGTGAAAAACTGTTTTTT

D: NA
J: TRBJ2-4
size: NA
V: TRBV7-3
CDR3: CASSLLPGAASGNIQYF
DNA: TGTGCCAGCAGCTTACTTCCGGGAGCCGCCTCGGGAAACATTCAGTACTTC

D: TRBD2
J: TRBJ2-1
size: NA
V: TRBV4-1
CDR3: CASSQAPPTSGRAYEQFF
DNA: TGCGCCAGCAGCCAAGCACCCCCGACTAGCGGGAGGGCGTATGAGCAGTTCTTC

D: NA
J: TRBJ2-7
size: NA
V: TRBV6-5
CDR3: CASSRESYEQYF
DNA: TGTGCCAGCAGTCGGGAGTCCTACGAGCAGTACTTC

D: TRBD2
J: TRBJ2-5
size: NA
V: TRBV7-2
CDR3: CASSLLAGGWETQYF
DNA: TGTGCCAGCAGCTTACTAGCGGGAGGTTGGGAGACCCAGTACTTC

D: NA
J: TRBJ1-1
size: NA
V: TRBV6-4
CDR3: CASSDEVNTEAFF
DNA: TGTGCCAGCAGTGACGAGGTGAACACTGAAGCTTTCTTT

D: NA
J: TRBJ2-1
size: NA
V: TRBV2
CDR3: CASSVGVLYGVEQFF
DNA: TGTGCCAGCAGTGTGGGGGTCCTATACGGCGTTGAGCAGTTCTTC

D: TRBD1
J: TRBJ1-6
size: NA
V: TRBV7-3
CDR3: CASSLDRAGNSPLHF
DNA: TGTGCCAGCAGCTTAGACAGGGCTGGCAATTCACCCCTCCACTTT

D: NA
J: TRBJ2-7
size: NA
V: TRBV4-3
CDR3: CASSQEQGIAYEQYF
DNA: TGCGCCAGCAGCCAAGAACAAGGGATTGCCTACGAGCAGTACTTC

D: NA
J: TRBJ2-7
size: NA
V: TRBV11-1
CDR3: CASSLGLSGTEQYF
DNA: TGTGCCAGCAGCTTAGGACTATCAGGGACCGAGCAGTACTTC

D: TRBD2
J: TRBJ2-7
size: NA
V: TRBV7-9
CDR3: CASSPGTSGSEQYF
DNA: TGTGCCAGCAGCCCCGGGACTAGCGGGAGCGAGCAGTACTTC

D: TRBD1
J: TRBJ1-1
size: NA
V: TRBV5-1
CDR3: CASSLGQGSTEAFF
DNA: TGCGCCAGCAGCTTAGGACAGGGTAGCACTGAAGCTTTCTTT

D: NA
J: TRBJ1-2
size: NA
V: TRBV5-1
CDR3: CASSLALGAGYTF
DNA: TGCGCCAGCAGCTTGGCTTTAGGCGCGGGCTACACCTTC

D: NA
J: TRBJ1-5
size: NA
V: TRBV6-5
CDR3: CASSYSVANQPQHF
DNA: TGTGCCAGCAGTTACTCAGTCGCTAATCAGCCCCAGCATTTT

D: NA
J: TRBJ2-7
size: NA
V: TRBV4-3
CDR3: CASSPTAFRSSYEQYF
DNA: TGCGCCAGCAGCCCTACGGCCTTCAGGAGCTCCTACGAGCAGTACTTC

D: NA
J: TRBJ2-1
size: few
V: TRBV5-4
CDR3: CASSLDRGGYNEQFF
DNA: TGTGCCAGCAGCTTGGACCGTGGGGGGTACAATGAGCAGTTCTTC

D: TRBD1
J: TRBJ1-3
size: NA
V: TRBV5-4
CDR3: CASSSPTGGISGNTIYF
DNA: TGTGCCAGCAGCTCCCCGACAGGGGGTATCTCTGGAAACACCATATATTTT

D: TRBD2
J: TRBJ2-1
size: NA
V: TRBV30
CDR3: CAWSPGLAGLNEQFF
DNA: TGTGCCTGGAGTCCGGGACTAGCGGGTCTCAATGAGCAGTTCTTC

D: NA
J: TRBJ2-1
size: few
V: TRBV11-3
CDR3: CASSLDRTGEQFF
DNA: TGTGCCAGCAGCTTAGATAGAACAGGCGAGCAGTTCTTC

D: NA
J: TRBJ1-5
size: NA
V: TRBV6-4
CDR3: CASSDWSSNQPQHF
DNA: TGTGCCAGCAGTGACTGGAGTAGCAATCAGCCCCAGCATTTT

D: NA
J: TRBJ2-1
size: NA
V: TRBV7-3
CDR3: CASSLQNEQFF
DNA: TGTGCCAGCAGCTTGCAGAATGAGCAGTTCTTC

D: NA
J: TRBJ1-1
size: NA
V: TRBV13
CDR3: CASSEQTNTEAFF
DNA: TGTGCCAGCAGCGAGCAGACGAACACTGAAGCTTTCTTT

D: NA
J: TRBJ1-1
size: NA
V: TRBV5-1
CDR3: CASSFRVGNTEAFF
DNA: TGCGCCAGCAGTTTCAGGGTAGGGAACACTGAAGCTTTCTTT

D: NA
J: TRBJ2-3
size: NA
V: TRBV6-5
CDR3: CASSYGWASTDTQYF
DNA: TGTGCCAGCAGTTACGGGTGGGCCAGCACAGATACGCAGTATTTT

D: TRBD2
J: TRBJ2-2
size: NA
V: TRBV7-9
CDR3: CASSLQTSGRASAGELFF
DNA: TGTGCCAGCAGCTTACAGACTAGCGGGAGGGCCTCCGCCGGGGAGCTGTTTTTT

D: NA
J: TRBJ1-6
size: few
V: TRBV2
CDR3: CASINHRYNSPLHF
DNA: TGTGCCAGCATTAACCACAGGTACAATTCACCCCTCCACTTT

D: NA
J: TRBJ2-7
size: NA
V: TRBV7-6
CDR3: CASSLGPGSYEQYF
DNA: TGTGCCAGCAGCTTAGGGCCGGGCTCCTACGAGCAGTACTTC

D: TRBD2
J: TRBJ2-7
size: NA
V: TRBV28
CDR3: CASSLRPGGGTYEQYF
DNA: TGTGCCAGCAGTTTAAGGCCCGGGGGGGGTACCTACGAGCAGTACTTC

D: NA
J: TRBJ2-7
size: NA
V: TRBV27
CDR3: CASSSRRGAGGSYEQYF
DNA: TGTGCCAGCAGTTCCCGCCGGGGGGCAGGAGGCTCCTACGAGCAGTACTTC

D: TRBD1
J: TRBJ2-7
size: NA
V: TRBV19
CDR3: CASSIGQGIYEQYF
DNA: TGTGCCAGTAGTATAGGACAGGGTATTTACGAGCAGTACTTC

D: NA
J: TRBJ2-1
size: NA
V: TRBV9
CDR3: CASSVISGLGEQFF
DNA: TGTGCCAGCAGCGTCATATCTGGTTTAGGTGAGCAGTTCTTC

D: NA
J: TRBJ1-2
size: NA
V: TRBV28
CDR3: CASGDPGVYGYTF
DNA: TGTGCCAGCGGAGACCCGGGCGTCTATGGCTACACCTTC